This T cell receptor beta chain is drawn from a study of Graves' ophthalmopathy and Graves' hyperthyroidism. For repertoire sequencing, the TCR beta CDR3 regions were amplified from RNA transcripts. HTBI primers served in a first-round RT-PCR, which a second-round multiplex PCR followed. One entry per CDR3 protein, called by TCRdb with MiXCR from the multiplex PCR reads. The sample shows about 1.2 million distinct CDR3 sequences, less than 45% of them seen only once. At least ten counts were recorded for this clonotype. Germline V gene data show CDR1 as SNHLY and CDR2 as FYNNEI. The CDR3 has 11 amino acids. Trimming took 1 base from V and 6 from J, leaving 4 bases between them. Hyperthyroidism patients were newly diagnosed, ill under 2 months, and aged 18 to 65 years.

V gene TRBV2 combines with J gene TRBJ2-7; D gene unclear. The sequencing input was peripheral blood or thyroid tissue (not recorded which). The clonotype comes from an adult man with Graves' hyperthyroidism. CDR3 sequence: CASSEGAEQYF. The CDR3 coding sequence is TGTGCCAGCAGTGAAGGGGCCGAGCAGTACTTC.